The T cell receptor beta chain under discussion was sequenced for a study of control samples from healthy donors and cancer patients. Profiling relied on immunoSEQ multiplex PCR, and the TCRdb table lists in-frame clones only, not all of them. The table includes 12,000 or so clones, over 75% detected once. The CDR3 spans 15 residues. V gave up 7 bases and J gave up 4 bases; unmatched junction bases: 10. CDR1 is SNHLY and CDR2 is FYNNEI in the germline V gene. This chain uses TRBV2 with TRBJ2-3, with TRBD2 identical over 8 bases. The receptor comes from a male donor with melanoma. The sequencing input was formalin-fixed, paraffin-embedded tissue. The CDR3 reads CASTSGRVLPDTQYF. Here the CDR3 DNA reads TGTGCCAGCACCAGCGGGAGAGTTTTGCCAGATACGCAGTATTTT.